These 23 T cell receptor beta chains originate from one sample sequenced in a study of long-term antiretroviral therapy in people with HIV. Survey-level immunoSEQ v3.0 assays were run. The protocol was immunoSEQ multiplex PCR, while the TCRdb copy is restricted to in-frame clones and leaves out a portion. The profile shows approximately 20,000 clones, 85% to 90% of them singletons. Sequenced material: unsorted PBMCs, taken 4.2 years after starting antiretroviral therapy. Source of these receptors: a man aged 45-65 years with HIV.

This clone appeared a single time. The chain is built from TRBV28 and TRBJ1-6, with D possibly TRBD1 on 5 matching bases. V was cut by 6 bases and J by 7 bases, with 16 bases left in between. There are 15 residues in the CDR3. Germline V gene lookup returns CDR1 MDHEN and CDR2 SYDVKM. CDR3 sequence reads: CASSPSAGSNSPLHF. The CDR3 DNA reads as TGTGCCAGCAGCCCCTCGGCAGGGAGCAATTCACCCCTCCACTTT.

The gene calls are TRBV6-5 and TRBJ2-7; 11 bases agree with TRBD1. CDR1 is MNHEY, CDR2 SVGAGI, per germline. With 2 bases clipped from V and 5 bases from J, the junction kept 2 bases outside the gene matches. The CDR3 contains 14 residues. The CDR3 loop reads CASSYGQGADEQYF. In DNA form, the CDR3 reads TGTGCCAGCAGTTACGGACAGGGGGCCGACGAGCAGTACTTC.

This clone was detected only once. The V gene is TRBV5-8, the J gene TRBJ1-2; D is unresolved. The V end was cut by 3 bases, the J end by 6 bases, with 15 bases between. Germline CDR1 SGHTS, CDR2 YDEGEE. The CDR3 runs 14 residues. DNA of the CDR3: TGTGCCAGCAGCTCTGGAGGGTCCGCAAATGGCTACACCTTC. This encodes CASSSGGSANGYTF.

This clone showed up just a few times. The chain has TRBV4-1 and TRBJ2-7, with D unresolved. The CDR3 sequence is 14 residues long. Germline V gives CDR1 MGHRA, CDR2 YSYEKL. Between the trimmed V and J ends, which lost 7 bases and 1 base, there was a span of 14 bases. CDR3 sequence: CASKQHPISYEQYF. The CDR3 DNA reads TGCGCCAGCAAACAGCATCCAATATCCTACGAGCAGTACTTC.

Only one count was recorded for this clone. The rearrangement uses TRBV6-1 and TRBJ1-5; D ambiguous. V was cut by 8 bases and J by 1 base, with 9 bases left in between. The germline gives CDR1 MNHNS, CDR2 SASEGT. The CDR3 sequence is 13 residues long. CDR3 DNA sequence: TGTGCCAGCGGGGTCGAGAGCAATCAGCCCCAGCATTTT. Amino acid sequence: CASGVESNQPQHF.

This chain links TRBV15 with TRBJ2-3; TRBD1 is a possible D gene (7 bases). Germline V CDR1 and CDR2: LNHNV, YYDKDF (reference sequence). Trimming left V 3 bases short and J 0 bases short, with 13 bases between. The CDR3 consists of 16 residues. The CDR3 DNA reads TGTGCCACCAGCAGGCCAGGGGGGCCCAGCACAGATACGCAGTATTTT. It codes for CATSRPGGPSTDTQYF.

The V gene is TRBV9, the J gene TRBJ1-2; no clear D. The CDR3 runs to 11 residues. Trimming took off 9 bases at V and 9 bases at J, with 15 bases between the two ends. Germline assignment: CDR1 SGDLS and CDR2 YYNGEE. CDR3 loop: CATTADESYTF. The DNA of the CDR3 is TGTGCCACCACGGCGGACGAAAGCTACACCTTC.

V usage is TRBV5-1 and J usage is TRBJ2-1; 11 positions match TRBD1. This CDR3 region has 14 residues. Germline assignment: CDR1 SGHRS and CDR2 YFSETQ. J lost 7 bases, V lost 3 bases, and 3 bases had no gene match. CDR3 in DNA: TGCGCCAGCAGCTGGGGGACAGGGGGGAATGAGCAGTTCTTC. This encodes CASSWGTGGNEQFF. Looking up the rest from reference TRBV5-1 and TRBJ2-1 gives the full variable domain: KAGVTQTPRYLIKTRGQQVTLSCSPISGHRSVSWYQQTPGQGLQFLFEYFSETQRNKGNFPGRFSGRQFSNSRSEMNVSTLELGDSALYLCASSWGTGGNEQFFGPGTRLTVL.

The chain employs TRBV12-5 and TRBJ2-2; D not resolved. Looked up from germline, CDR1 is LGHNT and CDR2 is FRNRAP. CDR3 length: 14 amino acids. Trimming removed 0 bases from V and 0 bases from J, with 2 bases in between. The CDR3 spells CASGLVPNTGELFF. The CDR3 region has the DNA TGTGCTAGTGGTTTGGTCCCGAACACCGGGGAGCTGTTTTTT.

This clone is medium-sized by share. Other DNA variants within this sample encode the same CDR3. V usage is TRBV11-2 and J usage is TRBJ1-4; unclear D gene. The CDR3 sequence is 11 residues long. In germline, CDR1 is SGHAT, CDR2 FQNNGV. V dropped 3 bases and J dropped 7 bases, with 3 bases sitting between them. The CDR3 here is CASSLGEKLFF. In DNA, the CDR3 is TGTGCCAGCAGCTTGGGTGAAAAACTGTTTTTT.

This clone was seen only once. The CDR3 sequence: CASSPPGTEAFF. For the CDR3, the DNA is TGTGCCAGCAGCCCCCCCGGGACAGAAGCTTTCTTT. The V gene is TRBV5-4, the J gene TRBJ1-1; maybe TRBD1 (6 bases). Trimming removed 4 bases from V and 8 bases from J, with 12 bases in between. The CDR3 extends over 12 amino acids. CDR1 and CDR2 (germline): SGHNT, YYREEE (reference sequence).

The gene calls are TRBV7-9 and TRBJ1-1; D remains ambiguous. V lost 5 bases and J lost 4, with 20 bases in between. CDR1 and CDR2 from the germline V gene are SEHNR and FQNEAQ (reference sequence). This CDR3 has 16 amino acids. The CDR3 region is CASSHPMVGFTTEAFF. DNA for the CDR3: TGTGCCAGCAGCCACCCGATGGTGGGGTTTACCACTGAAGCTTTCTTT.

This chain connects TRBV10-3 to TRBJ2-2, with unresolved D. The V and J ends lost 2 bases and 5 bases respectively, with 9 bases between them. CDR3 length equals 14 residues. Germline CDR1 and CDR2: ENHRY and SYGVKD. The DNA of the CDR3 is TGTGCCATCAGTGAGGAGGACCGGACCGGGGAGCTGTTTTTT. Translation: CAISEEDRTGELFF.

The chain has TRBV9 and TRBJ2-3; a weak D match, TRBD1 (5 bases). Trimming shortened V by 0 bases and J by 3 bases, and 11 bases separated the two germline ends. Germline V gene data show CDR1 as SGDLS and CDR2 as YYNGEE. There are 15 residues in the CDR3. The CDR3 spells CASSVAGADTDTQYF. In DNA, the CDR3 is TGTGCCAGCAGCGTAGCTGGGGCAGATACAGATACGCAGTATTTT. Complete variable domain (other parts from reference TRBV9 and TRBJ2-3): DSGVTQTPKHLITATGQRVTLRCSPRSGDLSVYWYQQSLDQGLQFLIQYYNGEERAKGNILERFSAQQFPDLHSELNLSSLELGDSALYFCASSVAGADTDTQYFGPGTRLTVL.

The DNA of the CDR3 is TGTGCCAGCAGAGGGGACTTCAACTACGAGCAGTACTTC. This gives the protein CASRGDFNYEQYF. The chain combines TRBV6-1 with TRBJ2-7; D possibly corresponds to TRBD2 (6 bases). The CDR3 spans 13 residues. V was clipped by 6 bases and J by 3 bases, with 12 bases between them. The germline V gene encodes CDR1 MNHNS and CDR2 SASEGT.

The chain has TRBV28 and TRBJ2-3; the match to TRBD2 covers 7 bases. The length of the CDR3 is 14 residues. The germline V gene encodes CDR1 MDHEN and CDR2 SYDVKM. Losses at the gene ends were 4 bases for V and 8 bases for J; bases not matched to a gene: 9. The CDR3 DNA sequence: TGTGCCAGCAGTTCTAGCGGTTTAGGGGTTACGCAGTATTTT. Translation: CASSSSGLGVTQYF.

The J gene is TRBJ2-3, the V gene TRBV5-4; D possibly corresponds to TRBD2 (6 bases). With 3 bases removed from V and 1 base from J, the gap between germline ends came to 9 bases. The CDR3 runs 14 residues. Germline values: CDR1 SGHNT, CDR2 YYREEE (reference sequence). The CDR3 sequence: CASSSTGGTDTQYF. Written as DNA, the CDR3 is TGTGCCAGCAGCTCAACGGGGGGCACAGATACGCAGTATTTT.

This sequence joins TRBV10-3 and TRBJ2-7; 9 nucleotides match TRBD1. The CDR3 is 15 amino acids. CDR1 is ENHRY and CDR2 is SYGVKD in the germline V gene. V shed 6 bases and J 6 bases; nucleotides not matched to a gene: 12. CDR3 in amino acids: CAIRHSGTGRGEQYF. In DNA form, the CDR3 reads TGTGCCATCAGACACTCCGGGACAGGGCGTGGCGAGCAGTACTTC.

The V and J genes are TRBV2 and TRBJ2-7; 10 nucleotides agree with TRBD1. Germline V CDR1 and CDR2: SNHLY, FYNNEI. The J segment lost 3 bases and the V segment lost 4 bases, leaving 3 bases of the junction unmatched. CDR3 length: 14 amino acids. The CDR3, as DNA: TGTGCCAGCAGTGCGACAGGGGGCCACTACGAGCAGTACTTC. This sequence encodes CASSATGGHYEQYF. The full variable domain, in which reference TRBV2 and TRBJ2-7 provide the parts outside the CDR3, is EPEVTQTPSHQVTQMGQEVILRCVPISNHLYFYWYRQILGQKVEFLVSFYNNEISEKSEIFDDQFSVERPDGSNFTLKIRSTKLEDSAMYFCASSATGGHYEQYFGPGTRLTVT.

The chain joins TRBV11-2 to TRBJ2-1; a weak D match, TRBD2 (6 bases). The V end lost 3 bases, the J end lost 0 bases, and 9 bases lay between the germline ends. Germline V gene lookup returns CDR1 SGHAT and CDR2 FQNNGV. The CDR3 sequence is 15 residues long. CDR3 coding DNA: TGTGCCAGCAGCTTGGGGAGGAGCTCCTACAATGAGCAGTTCTTC. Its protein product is CASSLGRSSYNEQFF.

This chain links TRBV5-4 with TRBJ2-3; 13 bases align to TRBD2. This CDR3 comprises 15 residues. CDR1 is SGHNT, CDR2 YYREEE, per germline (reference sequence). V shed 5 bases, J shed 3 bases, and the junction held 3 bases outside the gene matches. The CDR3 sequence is CASRRGLAGTDTQYF. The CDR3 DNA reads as TGTGCCAGCAGACGGGGACTAGCGGGGACAGATACGCAGTATTTT.

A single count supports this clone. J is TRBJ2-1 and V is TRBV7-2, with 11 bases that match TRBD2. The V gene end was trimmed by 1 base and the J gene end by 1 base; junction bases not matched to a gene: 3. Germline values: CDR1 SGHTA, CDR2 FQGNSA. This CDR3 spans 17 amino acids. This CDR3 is CASSLGSSGGSYNEQFF. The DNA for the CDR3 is TGTGCCAGCAGCTTAGGGTCTAGCGGGGGGTCCTACAATGAGCAGTTCTTC.

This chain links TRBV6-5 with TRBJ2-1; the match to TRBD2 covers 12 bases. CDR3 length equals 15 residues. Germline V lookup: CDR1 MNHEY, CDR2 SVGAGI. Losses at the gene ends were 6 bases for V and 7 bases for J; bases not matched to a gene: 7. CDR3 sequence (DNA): TGTGCCAGCAGGGCTAGCGGGGGGGCCGGGAATGAGCAGTTCTTC. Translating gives CASRASGGAGNEQFF.